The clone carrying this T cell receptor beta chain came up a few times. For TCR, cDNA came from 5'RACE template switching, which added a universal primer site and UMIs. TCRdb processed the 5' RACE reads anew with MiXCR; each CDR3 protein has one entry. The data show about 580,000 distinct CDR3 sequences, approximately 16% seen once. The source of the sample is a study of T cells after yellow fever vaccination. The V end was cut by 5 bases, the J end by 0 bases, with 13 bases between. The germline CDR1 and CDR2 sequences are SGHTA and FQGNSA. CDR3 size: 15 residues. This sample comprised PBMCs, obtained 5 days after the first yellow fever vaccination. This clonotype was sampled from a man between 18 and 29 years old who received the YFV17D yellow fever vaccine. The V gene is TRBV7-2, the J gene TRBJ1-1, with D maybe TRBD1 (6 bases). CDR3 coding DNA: TGTGCCAGCAGCCATAACAGGGTTATGAACACTGAAGCTTTCTTT. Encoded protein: CASSHNRVMNTEAFF.